Each of the 19 T cell receptor beta chains below was sequenced from the same sample in a study of CD8 T cells in Susac syndrome. Reverse transcription of about 0.45 to 1 ug RNA was performed with random hexamers. TCRdb reprocessed the immunoSEQ multiplex PCR reads with MiXCR, giving one entry per CDR3 protein. The repertoire includes 150,000 to 200,000 distinct CDR3 sequences, 90% to 95% of them detected once, and about 0.13% sits in the top ten. The sample comprised CD4+ T cells from PBMCs. All receptors derive from a human donor in good health.

The rearrangement joins TRBV3-1 to TRBJ2-7; 7 positions match TRBD1. Germline-derived CDR1 and CDR2 are LGHDT and YNNKEL (reference sequence). The CDR3 totals 14 residues. Germline trimming cut 3 bases from V and 5 bases from J; bases unmatched to any gene: 7. CDR3 in DNA: TGTGCCAGCAGCCAGGGGTACAGGGGCCACGAGCAGTACTTC. This gives the protein CASSQGYRGHEQYF.

This chain connects TRBV4-1 to TRBJ2-2; D is possibly TRBD1 or TRBD2 (5 bases each). Trimming pared 1 base from V and 4 bases from J, leaving 13 bases between. This CDR3 spans 16 amino acids. From germline, CDR1 is MGHRA and CDR2 YSYEKL. The CDR3 protein is CASSQVKGRVTGELFF. CDR3 sequence (DNA): TGCGCCAGCAGCCAAGTGAAGGGACGGGTCACCGGGGAGCTGTTTTTT.

The chain combines TRBV20-1 with TRBJ1-2; no reliable D call. This CDR3 has 12 amino acids. Germline CDR1 is DFQATT and CDR2 is SNEGSKA (reference sequence). V was cut by 3 bases and J by 7 bases, with 12 bases left in between. This CDR3 reads CSARDPEGGYTF. As DNA, the CDR3 is TGCAGTGCTAGGGACCCGGAGGGTGGCTACACCTTC.

Written as DNA, the CDR3 is TGCAGTGCTAGAGATCCCCGGGGGCCTCACTACAATGAGCAGTTCTTC. This sequence encodes CSARDPRGPHYNEQFF. The genes are TRBV20-1 and TRBJ2-1, with D perhaps being TRBD1 or TRBD2 (6 bases each). Germline V CDR1 and CDR2: DFQATT, SNEGSKA (reference sequence). Trimming took off 0 bases at V and 3 bases at J, with 15 bases between the two ends. This CDR3 region has 16 residues.

The chain employs TRBV7-3 and TRBJ2-2, with TRBD2 identical over 8 bases. The CDR3 is 14 residues long. Per the germline V gene, CDR1 is SGHTA and CDR2 is FQGTGA. V lost 6 bases, J lost 4 bases, and 4 bases stayed unmatched. The CDR3 reads CASSSGTSTGELFF. The DNA for the CDR3 is TGTGCCAGCAGTTCCGGGACTAGCACCGGGGAGCTGTTTTTT.

The chain carries TRBV3-1 and TRBJ2-1, with D perhaps matching TRBD2 (5 bases). Germline assignment: CDR1 LGHDT and CDR2 YNNKEL (reference sequence). The V gene lost 4 bases and the J gene lost 6 bases, with 13 bases spanning the gap. This CDR3 has 14 amino acids. Written as DNA, the CDR3 is TGTGCCAGCAGCCCTGGACTGTCCGGCAATGAGCAGTTCTTC. Amino acids: CASSPGLSGNEQFF.

The chain recombines TRBV5-1 with TRBJ2-7; either TRBD1 or TRBD2 may supply D (5 bases each). Per the germline V gene, CDR1 is SGHRS and CDR2 is YFSETQ. The CDR3 length is 15 residues. Trimming stripped 5 bases from V and 3 bases from J, with 18 bases between. The CDR3 nucleotides are TGCGCCAGCAGAGAACAGGCCCAGCGGAACTACGAGCAGTACTTC. Translated: CASREQAQRNYEQYF. Full variable domain (rest looked up from reference TRBV5-1 and TRBJ2-7): KAGVTQTPRYLIKTRGQQVTLSCSPISGHRSVSWYQQTPGQGLQFLFEYFSETQRNKGNFPGRFSGRQFSNSRSEMNVSTLELGDSALYLCASREQAQRNYEQYFGPGTRLTVT.

V is TRBV14 and J is TRBJ1-6, with no clear D. V lost 0 bases to trimming and J lost 8 bases, with 8 bases between them. Per the germline V gene, CDR1 is SGHDN and CDR2 is FVKESK. CDR3 length: 14 residues. Here the CDR3 reads CASSQEADYSPLHF. The CDR3 DNA follows: TGTGCCAGCAGCCAAGAAGCGGACTATTCACCCCTCCACTTT.

The chain recombines TRBV12-3 or TRBV12-4 with TRBJ2-6; 7 nucleotides agree with TRBD1. V shed 6 bases, J shed 0 bases, and the junction held 11 bases outside the gene matches. CDR3 size: 18 residues. The DNA for the CDR3 is TGTGCCAGCAGCTTCCTTGGACAGGTTTACTCTGGGGCCAACGTCCTGACTTTC. Amino acids: CASSFLGQVYSGANVLTF.

The rearrangement uses TRBV12-3 or TRBV12-4 and TRBJ2-6; D gene ambiguous. The CDR3 extends over 15 amino acids. Between the trimmed V and J ends, which lost 3 bases and 4 bases, there was a span of 10 bases. CDR3 coding DNA: TGTGCCAGCAGTTTTTCCCCGGGCGGGGCCAACGTCCTGACTTTC. Protein sequence: CASSFSPGGANVLTF.

The sample holds one count of this clonotype. This chain links TRBV29-1 with TRBJ2-7; no reliable D call. CDR3 size: 12 residues. In germline, CDR1 is SQVTM, CDR2 ANQGSEA. V was clipped by 7 bases and J by 0 bases, with 10 bases between them. In DNA form, the CDR3 reads TGCAGCGCCACACAAGGCTCCTACGAGCAGTACTTC. Encoded protein: CSATQGSYEQYF.

In its sample, this clonotype was seen once. The rearrangement joins TRBV28 to TRBJ1-2, with unresolved D. The CDR3 runs to 14 residues. Germline V gene lookup returns CDR1 MDHEN and CDR2 SYDVKM. The V end lost 7 bases, the J end lost 2 bases, and 14 bases lay between the germline ends. The chain's CDR3 is CASNTPGRNYGYTF. CDR3 DNA sequence: TGTGCCAGCAACACCCCGGGGAGGAACTATGGCTACACCTTC.

The genes are TRBV9 and TRBJ1-4, with 7 positions matching TRBD1. This CDR3 comprises 18 residues. V lost 3 bases and J lost 0; bases outside the gene matches: 11. Germline V gene sequence: CDR1 SGDLS, CDR2 YYNGEE. For the CDR3, the DNA is TGTGCCAGCAGCGAGCGGCCAGGGGGAGATGCAACTAATGAAAAACTGTTTTTT. Its protein product is CASSERPGGDATNEKLFF.

This chain joins TRBV24-1 and TRBJ2-1, with unresolved D. Germline loops: CDR1 KGHDR, CDR2 SFDVKD. Trimming shortened V by 2 bases and J by 4 bases, and 8 bases separated the two germline ends. The CDR3 is 14 residues long. CDR3 loop: CATSDSVRYNEQFF. The CDR3 coding sequence is TGTGCCACCAGTGATTCGGTCAGATACAATGAGCAGTTCTTC.

The chain joins TRBV12-3 or TRBV12-4 to TRBJ1-2; D remains unclear. V was pared by 4 bases and J by 0 bases, with 9 bases between. The CDR3 is 14 amino acids. CDR3 amino acids: CASSSGISNYGYTF. The CDR3 DNA follows: TGTGCCAGCAGTTCTGGAATTTCTAACTATGGCTACACCTTC.

The V and J genes are TRBV9 and TRBJ2-7; D is uncertain. V lost 0 bases, J lost 4 bases, and 11 bases lay in between. The CDR3 is made up of 14 amino acids. CDR1 and CDR2 (germline): SGDLS, YYNGEE. CDR3 sequence (DNA): TGTGCCAGCAGCGTAGAACTAACCGGATACGAGCAGTACTTC. Translated: CASSVELTGYEQYF.

The chain couples TRBV11-2 to TRBJ2-5; D perhaps matches TRBD1 (5 bases). The germline gives CDR1 SGHAT, CDR2 FQNNGV. Trimming took off 7 bases at V and 3 bases at J, with 12 bases between the two ends. CDR3 length equals 13 residues. The DNA for the CDR3 is TGTGCCAGCAACCGGGCCAGGGAAGAGACCCAGTACTTC. Protein sequence: CASNRAREETQYF.

The chain has TRBV15 and TRBJ2-5; the D call may be TRBD1 or TRBD2 (6 bases each). The CDR3 runs 17 residues. Looked up from germline, CDR1 is LNHNV and CDR2 is YYDKDF (reference sequence). V was trimmed by 1 base and J by 2 bases, leaving 17 bases between them. The CDR3, as DNA: TGTGCCACCAGCAGAGGCCCGGGGGCAGGTGGGCAAGAGACCCAGTACTTC. This encodes CATSRGPGAGGQETQYF. Full variable domain (outside the CDR3, taken from reference TRBV15 and TRBJ2-5): DAMVIQNPRYQVTQFGKPVTLSCSQTLNHNVMYWYQQKSSQAPKLLFHYYDKDFNNEADTPDNFQSRRPNTSFCFLDIRSPGLGDTAMYLCATSRGPGAGGQETQYFGPGTRLLVL.

In this sample, this clonotype turned up once. V usage is TRBV7-3 and J usage is TRBJ1-2, with D unclear. Germline CDR1 and CDR2: SGHTA and FQGTGA. V lost 4 bases and J 4 bases, leaving 10 bases between the germline ends. This CDR3 comprises 13 residues. CDR3 region: CASSSGAGYGYTF. CDR3 nucleotides: TGTGCCAGCAGCTCGGGAGCTGGCTATGGCTACACCTTC.